This is a list of T cell receptor beta chains from one sample in a study of molecular identifiers for immune sequencing clone quantification. MiXCR was run by TCRdb on the PCR reads, yielding one entry per CDR3 protein. Among just under 650,000 distinct CDR3 sequences, roughly 21% were seen once, and the ten largest hold roughly 0.9%. The specimen sequenced was naive CD8+ T cells from blood, with Jurkat cell RNA spiked in. Receptors were obtained from a human donor in good health. Some libraries in this study had Jurkat cell RNA spiked in. CDR3s include the opening cysteine and the closing phenylalanine or tryptophan. The order of the fields is V gene, CDR3 protein.

>TRBV7-9
CASSLAVRNEQYF
>TRBV5-6
CAGSLGVNEQFF
>TRBV12-3/TRBV12-4
CASEGPGQGNEQYF
>TRBV28
CASSLWTGTAGNQPQHF
>TRBV27
CASRQQGAYEQYF
>TRBV7-2
CASSLAISGELFF
>TRBV4-1
CASSQVGDRGAYEQYF
>TRBV9
CASSPEDPGGTDTQYF
>TRBV3-2
CASLAAIGGLSGVNVLTF
>TRBV9
CASSVGAGSGNTIYF
>TRBV12-3/TRBV12-4
CASSWSGPSREQYF
>TRBV7-9
CASSLPGQGFSEQYF
>TRBV4-3
CASSQGLAGAGYEQYF
>TRBV7-9
CASSLEGLRGNEQFF
>TRBV4-3
CASSQDSVGMNTEAFF
>TRBV4-1
CASSQRLAGLADTQYF
>TRBV4-3
CASSRSDRSNTGELFF
>TRBV9
CASSVPGAGTGGTGELFF